These 22 T cell receptor beta chains share one sample of origin, sequenced in a study of control samples from healthy donors and cancer patients. Repertoires were generated with immunoSEQ multiplex PCR, while TCRdb's copy carries only in-frame clones and drops some. Here the sample spans approximately 170,000 clones, about 94% being singletons. The sequenced material came from blood. The source of these receptors is a woman in her sixties in good health.

V gene TRBV11-1 combines with J gene TRBJ1-4, with TRBD1 as a possible D gene (6 bases). This CDR3 spans 15 amino acids. The germline gives CDR1 SGHAT, CDR2 FQDESV (reference sequence). Trimming took 3 bases from V and 7 from J, leaving 15 bases between them. CDR3 coding DNA: TGTGCCAGCAGCTTTTCTTCGGGGGCGAGTGAAAAACTGTTTTTT. As protein: CASSFSSGASEKLFF. Supplemented by reference TRBV11-1 and TRBJ1-4, the full variable domain reads EAEVAQSPRYKITEKSQAVAFWCDPISGHATLYWYRQILGQGPELLVQFQDESVVDDSQLPKDRFSAERLKGVDSTLKIQPAELGDSAMYLCASSFSSGASEKLFFGSGTQLSVL.

The chain combines TRBV6-1 with TRBJ1-2; D unresolved. The V gene's germline CDR1 is MNHNS and CDR2 SASEGT. The length of the CDR3 is 15 residues. The V gene lost 1 base and the J gene lost 8 bases, with 17 bases spanning the gap. The CDR3 region has the DNA TGTGCCAGCAGTGAAGGGCTCCGGTCCCACGGCGGCTACACCTTC. It translates to CASSEGLRSHGGYTF.

The gene calls are TRBV2 and TRBJ2-7; no clear D gene. CDR3 length: 11 amino acids. The germline CDR1 and CDR2 sequences are SNHLY and FYNNEI. V was pared by 9 bases and J by 4 bases, with 10 bases between. In DNA form, the CDR3 reads TGTGCCAGTAATAACCTATACGAGCAGTACTTC. Its translation is CASNNLYEQYF.

The chain recombines TRBV2 with TRBJ2-2, with D unclear. The V end lost 8 bases, the J end lost 5 bases, and 12 bases lay between the germline ends. Germline CDR1 SNHLY, CDR2 FYNNEI. The CDR3 contains 13 residues. The CDR3: CASSVLTTGELFF. DNA for the CDR3: TGTGCCAGCTCAGTTTTAACGACCGGGGAGCTGTTTTTT.

The chain uses TRBV5-1 and TRBJ1-4; weak D call: TRBD1 (5 bases). The CDR3 consists of 15 residues. Deletions cut 4 bases from V and 7 bases from J, with 17 bases between. Germline CDR1 and CDR2: SGHRS and YFSETQ. As DNA, the CDR3 is TGCGCCAGCAGCCTCGGCGGGGCAGGAGGTGAAAAACTGTTTTTT. Its protein is CASSLGGAGGEKLFF.

The chain uses TRBV7-9 and TRBJ1-2; 7 bases are shared with TRBD1. The V and J ends lost 5 bases and 2 bases, in that order; junction bases with no gene match: 8. The CDR3 extends over 15 amino acids. Germline CDR1 is SEHNR and CDR2 is FQNEAQ (reference sequence). The CDR3 sequence: CASSPRDRTNYGYTF. The CDR3 DNA is TGTGCCAGCAGCCCCCGGGACAGAACAAACTATGGCTACACCTTC.

This rearrangement joins TRBV21-1 to TRBJ1-5. TRBV21-1 is shown as a pseudogene. The CDR3 runs to 15 residues. The CDR3 DNA reads TGTGCCAGCAGCAACCCAGGGCGGCCGGGGCAGCCCCAGCATTTT. The encoded protein is CASSNPGRPGQPQHF.

This chain connects TRBV9 to TRBJ1-6; D may be TRBD1 (6 bases). V shed 4 bases and J shed 3 bases, with 17 bases lying between them. This CDR3 region has 17 residues. Looked up from germline, CDR1 is SGDLS and CDR2 is YYNGEE. Here the CDR3 reads CASSPHGGSVYNSPLHF. The CDR3 bases are TGTGCCAGCAGCCCTCATGGGGGCAGCGTCTATAATTCACCCCTCCACTTT. The full variable domain, its missing parts supplied by reference TRBV9 and TRBJ1-6, is DSGVTQTPKHLITATGQRVTLRCSPRSGDLSVYWYQQSLDQGLQFLIQYYNGEERAKGNILERFSAQQFPDLHSELNLSSLELGDSALYFCASSPHGGSVYNSPLHFGNGTRLTVT.

This sequence joins TRBV19 and TRBJ2-5; TRBD2 might be the D (5 bases). Trimming stripped 5 bases from V and 5 bases from J, with 9 bases between. There are 12 residues in the CDR3. Germline V gene lookup returns CDR1 LNHDA and CDR2 SQIVND (reference sequence). In nucleotides, the CDR3 is TGTGCCAGTAGTCCGTCGGGGGAGACCCAGTACTTC. Translation gives CASSPSGETQYF. Looking up the rest from reference TRBV19 and TRBJ2-5 gives the full variable domain: DGGITQSPKYLFRKEGQNVTLSCEQNLNHDAMYWYRQDPGQGLRLIYYSQIVNDFQKGDIAEGYSVSREKKESFPLTVTSAQKNPTAFYLCASSPSGETQYFGPGTRLLVL.

The chain uses TRBV10-3 and TRBJ1-1; no clear D. With 4 bases removed from V and 0 bases from J, the gap between germline ends came to 6 bases. CDR1 is ENHRY, CDR2 SYGVKD, per germline. CDR3 length equals 13 residues. CDR3 protein: CAISVEMNTEAFF. The CDR3, as DNA: TGTGCCATCAGTGTAGAGATGAACACTGAAGCTTTCTTT.

The chain uses TRBV4-3 and TRBJ1-1; D uncertain. The CDR3 is made up of 17 amino acids. CDR1 LGHNA and CDR2 YSLEER come from the germline V gene. Trimming stripped 0 bases from V and 7 bases from J, with 21 bases between. DNA for the CDR3: TGCGCCAGCAGCCAAGAAAGCCAACGGATTGGGGATCATGAAGCTTTCTTT. Its protein product is CASSQESQRIGDHEAFF.

The J gene is TRBJ1-1, the V gene TRBV7-3, with D possibly TRBD1 on 5 matching bases. Germline-derived CDR1 and CDR2 are SGHTA and FQGTGA. CDR3 length: 14 residues. The V end lost 1 base, the J end lost 9 bases, and 15 bases lay between the germline ends. The CDR3 nucleotides are TGTGCCAGCAGCTTAAGGGGCTTTGAGGGGAAAGCTTTCTTT. This codes for CASSLRGFEGKAFF.

The gene calls are TRBV5-5 and TRBJ2-7; no clear D. CDR1 and CDR2 (germline): SGHKS, YYEKEE (reference sequence). V lost 2 bases to trimming and J lost 4 bases, with 10 bases between them. The CDR3 is made up of 13 amino acids. As DNA, the CDR3 is TGTGCCAGCAGCTTTCTTAGTGGATACGAGCAGTACTTC. The encoded protein is CASSFLSGYEQYF.

V usage is TRBV6-2 or TRBV6-3 and J usage is TRBJ1-2, with no clear D. V lost 2 bases, J lost 8 bases, and 18 bases lay in between. There are 15 residues in the CDR3. Germline values: CDR1 MNHEY, CDR2 SVGEGT. CDR3 region: CASSYRRGSTLGYTF. For the CDR3, the DNA is TGTGCCAGCAGTTACCGGCGGGGATCTACCTTAGGCTACACCTTC.

This chain connects TRBV19 to TRBJ1-2; TRBD1 matches at 8 bases. This CDR3 comprises 13 residues. Germline V gene sequence: CDR1 LNHDA, CDR2 SQIVND (reference sequence). Unmatched junction bases numbered 4, after V lost 6 bases and J lost 4 bases. The CDR3 protein is CASSRDRSYGYTF. CDR3 DNA: TGTGCCAGTAGCCGGGACAGGAGCTATGGCTACACCTTC.

The chain combines TRBV7-9 with TRBJ2-1; 7 positions agree with TRBD1. In germline, CDR1 is SEHNR, CDR2 FQNEAQ (reference sequence). This CDR3 spans 15 amino acids. The trim removed 4 bases at V and 10 bases at J, leaving 13 bases unmatched. CDR3 residues: CASSSLKGTDGEQFF. In DNA, the CDR3 is TGTGCCAGCAGCTCCCTGAAGGGGACAGACGGGGAGCAGTTCTTC.

The genes are TRBV10-3 and TRBJ1-3; D is uncertain. The germline CDR1 and CDR2 sequences are ENHRY and SYGVKD. The length of the CDR3 is 14 residues. Trimming left V 6 bases short and J 2 bases short, with 11 bases between. CDR3 coding DNA: TGTGCCATCAGACTACAGAGTCCTGGAAACACCATATATTTT. Its translation: CAIRLQSPGNTIYF.

The chain links TRBV3-1 (or the pseudogene TRBV3-2) to TRBJ1-3; maybe TRBD1 (6 bases). The germline CDR1 and CDR2 sequences are LGHDT and YNNKEL (reference sequence). V shed 0 bases and J shed 3 bases, with 12 bases lying between them. This CDR3 region has 16 residues. The CDR3 sequence is CASSQEVGGFGNTIYF. The CDR3 nucleotides read TGTGCCAGCAGCCAAGAAGTGGGGGGCTTTGGAAACACCATATATTTT.

This clone turned up a few times. The V call is TRBV10-3, the J call TRBJ2-7; D possibly uses TRBD1 or TRBD2 (6 bases each). The V gene lost 10 bases and the J gene lost 2 bases, with 15 bases spanning the gap. Germline loops: CDR1 ENHRY, CDR2 SYGVKD. This CDR3 has 13 residues. CDR3 residues: CATGGRLAYEQYF. CDR3 DNA sequence: TGTGCCACCGGGGGCAGACTCGCCTACGAGCAGTACTTC.

In its sample, this clone was seen once. The chain has TRBV4-3 and TRBJ1-1; D is possibly TRBD1 (6 bases). Germline CDR1 is LGHNA and CDR2 is YSLEER. The length of the CDR3 is 15 residues. Trimming left V 4 bases short and J 6 bases short, with 18 bases between. This chain's CDR3 is CASSRTGGGASEAFF. CDR3 nucleotides: TGCGCCAGCAGCCGAACCGGGGGGGGCGCGTCTGAAGCTTTCTTT.

The V gene is TRBV6-5, the J gene TRBJ2-7; TRBD1 aligns across 8 bases. V was pared by 2 bases and J by 6 bases, with 6 bases of the junction left unmatched. There are 14 residues in the CDR3. Germline CDR1 is MNHEY and CDR2 is SVGAGI. CDR3 sequence (DNA): TGTGCCAGCAGTTACCCCGGACAGGGAGGCGAGCAGTACTTC. This sequence encodes CASSYPGQGGEQYF.

The chain has TRBV5-5 and TRBJ2-3; the match to TRBD1 covers 7 bases. J gave up 2 bases and V 3 bases, and 6 bases lay outside the gene matches. This CDR3 comprises 15 residues. Germline V gene data show CDR1 as SGHKS and CDR2 as YYEKEE (reference sequence). The CDR3 loop reads CASSSLGQHTDTQYF. The CDR3 DNA reads as TGTGCCAGCAGCTCCCTGGGACAGCACACAGATACGCAGTATTTT.